The 29 T cell receptor beta chains below were found in one sample sequenced in a study of blood T cell repertoires in COVID-19. Libraries were prepared by immunoSEQ multiplex PCR; TCRdb keeps only in-frame clonotypes and omits some of them. Here the sample spans roughly 130,000 clones, roughly 83% being singletons. The specimen sequenced was peripheral blood. Every receptor here comes from a woman in her 30s who had recovered from COVID-19.

This clone was seen repeatedly, ten times or more. The CDR3 nucleotides read TGTGCCAGCTCACCCAACTGGGACAGCAATGAGCAGTTCTTC. Protein product: CASSPNWDSNEQFF. The chain recombines TRBV18 with TRBJ2-1; 7 bases line up with TRBD1. The CDR3 sequence is 14 residues long. Germline values: CDR1 KGHSH, CDR2 LQKENI. The junction had 5 bases not matched to a gene; V was cut back by 3 bases and J by 6 bases.

Comments on this clone: The junction does not match germline at one end; this may be a read error. The chain couples TRBV7-7 to TRBJ2-7; maybe TRBD1 (6 bases). This CDR3 is built from 15 residues. CDR1 SSHAT and CDR2 FNYEAQ come from the germline V gene (reference sequence). CDR3 DNA sequence: TGTGCTAGCAGCTTAGCCATAGGGGGCTCCTACGAGCAGTACTTC. Its protein product is CASSLAIGGSYEQYF.

The chain combines TRBV19 with TRBJ1-3; 7 nucleotides line up with TRBD1. The CDR3 runs 16 residues. Germline CDR1 is LNHDA and CDR2 is SQIVND (reference sequence). Trimming at V came to 8 bases and at J to 8 bases, leaving 18 bases not matched to a gene. The CDR3, as DNA: TGTGCCAGTCGGGCGACAGGGTTCCTACTTGTCGACACCATATATTTT. It encodes CASRATGFLLVDTIYF.

A few counts support this clone. The chain recombines TRBV19 with TRBJ1-2, with D possibly matching TRBD1 (5 bases). Looked up from germline, CDR1 is LNHDA and CDR2 is SQIVND (reference sequence). Between the trimmed V and J ends, which lost 10 bases and 6 bases, there was a span of 12 bases. The CDR3 is 11 amino acids. The CDR3, as DNA: TGTGCCACCGCGGCAGGGCATGGCTACACCTTC. It is translated as CATAAGHGYTF.

The V call is TRBV9, the J call TRBJ2-1, with 7 bases identical to TRBD1. The CDR3 is made up of 16 amino acids. Looked up from germline, CDR1 is SGDLS and CDR2 is YYNGEE. Losses at the gene ends were 3 bases for V and 3 bases for J; bases not matched to a gene: 9. The CDR3 DNA reads as TGTGCCAGCAGCGGAATACAGGGGCGCAACTACAATGAGCAGTTCTTC. Translation gives CASSGIQGRNYNEQFF.

This clone appeared a few times. This rearrangement joins TRBV7-9 to TRBJ1-3; perhaps TRBD1 as D (5 bases). Germline CDR1 reads SEHNR; CDR2 reads FQNEAQ (reference sequence). This CDR3 contains 14 residues. Deletions cut 7 bases from V and 3 bases from J, with 13 bases between. This chain's CDR3 is CASTPTVNGNTIYF. DNA of the CDR3: TGTGCCAGCACCCCGACAGTTAATGGAAACACCATATATTTT.

The CDR3 is CASSSNLVRDQPQHF. The CDR3 region has the DNA TGTGCCAGCAGTTCTAATCTGGTGAGGGATCAGCCCCAGCATTTT. The J gene is TRBJ1-5, the V gene TRBV28; no clear D gene. Trimming removed 4 bases at V and 5 bases at J, with 15 bases between. CDR3 length: 15 residues. The germline gives CDR1 MDHEN, CDR2 SYDVKM.

The chain uses TRBV6-6 and TRBJ2-5; D not certain. Germline V gene lookup returns CDR1 MNHNY and CDR2 SVGAGI (reference sequence). The CDR3 is made up of 13 amino acids. The V gene lost 7 bases and the J gene lost 3 bases, with 12 bases spanning the gap. CDR3 DNA sequence: TGTGCCAGCAACAAAGTCAATAAAGAGACCCAGTACTTC. Protein product: CASNKVNKETQYF.

This clone was recorded a few times. The chain uses TRBV6-6 and TRBJ1-1; D is unclear. V was pared by 7 bases and J by 0 bases, with 9 bases between. Germline V lookup: CDR1 MNHNY, CDR2 SVGAGI (reference sequence). The CDR3 has 13 residues. The chain's CDR3 is CASNLDVNTEAFF. The CDR3 coding sequence is TGTGCCAGCAACCTAGATGTGAACACTGAAGCTTTCTTT.

The V and J genes are TRBV2 and TRBJ2-7; 9 bases fit TRBD2. The V gene end was trimmed by 0 bases and the J gene end by 4 bases; junction bases not matched to a gene: 10. This CDR3 is built from 17 residues. Germline V CDR1 and CDR2: SNHLY, FYNNEI. CDR3 coding DNA: TGTGCCAGCAGTGAAGCGCTTGGCGGGGGGGATTCTTACGAGCAGTACTTC. This codes for CASSEALGGGDSYEQYF.

This chain uses TRBV7-9 with TRBJ1-5; D is uncertain. Germline V gene sequence: CDR1 SEHNR, CDR2 FQNEAQ (reference sequence). With 4 bases removed from V and 0 bases from J, the gap between germline ends came to 13 bases. There are 16 residues in the CDR3. This CDR3 is CASSSSSADSNQPQHF. CDR3 nucleotides: TGTGCCAGCAGCTCCTCTTCGGCGGATAGCAATCAGCCCCAGCATTTT.

The chain is built from TRBV5-4 and TRBJ1-1; D may be TRBD1 (6 bases). Germline CDR1 SGHNT, CDR2 YYREEE (reference sequence). This CDR3 has 15 amino acids. V gave up 4 bases and J gave up 0 bases, with 13 bases separating them. The CDR3 sequence is CASSRWTAMNTEAFF. In nucleotides, the CDR3 is TGTGCCAGCAGCAGATGGACAGCGATGAACACTGAAGCTTTCTTT.

The table lists this clone with a count of one. V and J are TRBV19 and TRBJ2-7, with TRBD1 matching over 9 bases. There are 15 residues in the CDR3. Trimming removed 7 bases from V and 1 base from J; junction bases left unmatched: 8. Looked up from germline, CDR1 is LNHDA and CDR2 is SQIVND (reference sequence). The CDR3 coding sequence is TGTGCCAGTAAGGCGTCCGGGACAGGGTCCTACGAGCAGTACTTC. Its translation is CASKASGTGSYEQYF.

The CDR3 sequence is CASSPSGREGVSTGTEAFF. The CDR3 DNA sequence: TGTGCCAGCAGTCCCAGCGGGAGGGAAGGAGTGAGTACGGGGACTGAAGCTTTCTTT. This chain uses TRBV28 with TRBJ1-1; D gene uncertain. Germline assignment: CDR1 MDHEN and CDR2 SYDVKM. CDR3 length: 19 residues. The germline V and J ends were trimmed by 5 bases and 5 bases, with 30 bases remaining between them. The full variable domain, completed using reference TRBV28 and TRBJ1-1, is DVKVTQSSRYLVKRTGEKVFLECVQDMDHENMFWYRQDPGLGLRLIYFSYDVKMKEKGDIPEGYSVSREKKERFSLILESASTNQTSMYLCASSPSGREGVSTGTEAFFGQGTRLTVV.

The rearrangement links TRBV30 to TRBJ2-7; 8 bases map to TRBD1. This CDR3 contains 13 residues. After removal of 3 bases from V and 3 bases from J, the junction contained 4 bases not matched to a gene. Germline CDR1 is GTSNPN and CDR2 is SVGIG (reference sequence). For the CDR3, the DNA is TGTGCCTGGAGCCAGGGGGCTAACTACGAGCAGTACTTC. This codes for CAWSQGANYEQYF.

The rearrangement joins TRBV2 to TRBJ2-7; TRBD2 matches at 8 bases. This CDR3 comprises 15 residues. Germline assignment: CDR1 SNHLY and CDR2 FYNNEI. V shed 6 bases and J 1 base; nucleotides not matched to a gene: 8. The CDR3 sequence is CASRVSGTRSYEQYF. DNA for the CDR3: TGTGCCAGCAGGGTTAGCGGGACGAGATCCTACGAGCAGTACTTC.

This chain's CDR3 is CASLTGNGEQYF. As DNA, the CDR3 is TGTGCCAGTCTGACAGGGAATGGTGAGCAGTACTTC. J is TRBJ2-7 and V is TRBV3-1 (or the pseudogene TRBV3-2); 7 positions agree with TRBD1. From germline, CDR1 is LGHDT and CDR2 YNNKEL (reference sequence). After removal of 9 bases from V and 7 bases from J, the junction contained 9 bases not matched to a gene. The CDR3 is made up of 12 amino acids.

The chain joins TRBV3-1 (or the pseudogene TRBV3-2) to TRBJ2-3; 12 bases agree with TRBD2. Trimming at V came to 3 bases and at J to 1 base, leaving 2 bases not matched to a gene. The germline V gene encodes CDR1 LGHDT and CDR2 YNNKEL (reference sequence). The CDR3 covers 16 residues. The CDR3 DNA follows: TGTGCCAGCAGCCACTGGACTAGCGGGGGCACAGATACGCAGTATTTT. As protein: CASSHWTSGGTDTQYF.

On this clone itself: The junction shows a germline mismatch at one end, possibly a read error. The chain couples TRBV7-7 to TRBJ2-2; 9 bases align to TRBD1. This CDR3 contains 14 residues. In germline, CDR1 is SSHAT, CDR2 FNYEAQ (reference sequence). The CDR3 DNA follows: TGTGCTAGCAGCGTGGGACAGGGAACCGGGGAGCTGTTTTTT. Residues: CASSVGQGTGELFF.

V gene TRBV29-1 combines with J gene TRBJ2-7; 10 bases map to TRBD1. Unmatched junction bases numbered 10, after V lost 7 bases and J lost 7 bases. Germline V lookup: CDR1 SQVTM, CDR2 ANQGSEA. This CDR3 is built from 13 residues. CDR3 coding DNA: TGCAGCGCCGCGGGACAGGGGCCGGGGGAGCAGTACTTC. It translates to CSAAGQGPGEQYF.

The chain joins TRBV18 to TRBJ2-1; D not resolved. The CDR3 length is 15 residues. The V gene's germline CDR1 is KGHSH and CDR2 LQKENI. Trimming left V 4 bases short and J 0 bases short, with 10 bases between. CDR3 residues: CASSLLLSSYNEQFF. DNA of the CDR3: TGTGCCAGCTCACTTCTTTTGAGCTCCTACAATGAGCAGTTCTTC.

The rearrangement uses TRBV5-6 and TRBJ2-5, with D maybe TRBD1 (6 bases). V was shortened by 1 base and J by 5 bases, with 15 bases between the two germline ends. The CDR3 runs 15 residues. CDR1 and CDR2 (germline): SGHDT, YYEEEE. This CDR3 reads CASSLLVGAMETQYF. CDR3 nucleotide sequence: TGTGCCAGCAGCTTGTTGGTGGGGGCTATGGAGACCCAGTACTTC.

The chain links TRBV18 to TRBJ2-7; possibly TRBD2 for D (5 bases). Germline V gene sequence: CDR1 KGHSH, CDR2 LQKENI. Trimming stripped 3 bases from V and 0 bases from J, with 12 bases between. The CDR3 has 15 residues. Here the CDR3 reads CASSPSGGGSYEQYF. DNA for the CDR3: TGTGCCAGCTCACCTTCCGGAGGAGGCTCCTACGAGCAGTACTTC.

This clone has just one count. The rearrangement joins TRBV5-4 to TRBJ2-7; 8 nucleotides agree with TRBD2. Unmatched junction bases numbered 6, after V lost 4 bases and J lost 6 bases. The length of the CDR3 is 13 residues. The V gene's germline CDR1 is SGHNT and CDR2 YYREEE (reference sequence). DNA for the CDR3: TGTGCCAGCAGCCCGACTAGCGCCGGCGAGCAGTACTTC. Amino acids: CASSPTSAGEQYF.

In nucleotides, the CDR3 is TGTGCCAGCAGTACCGGGACAGACGGAGGAAAACTGTTTTTT. It encodes CASSTGTDGGKLFF. This chain connects TRBV7-9 to TRBJ1-4, with 7 bases lining up with TRBD1. The CDR3 sequence is 14 residues long. Germline V gene sequence: CDR1 SEHNR, CDR2 FQNEAQ (reference sequence). Losses at the gene ends were 6 bases for V and 10 bases for J; bases not matched to a gene: 11.

The chain has TRBV18 and TRBJ2-1, with TRBD1 matching over 8 bases. The CDR3 totals 16 residues. Germline loops: CDR1 KGHSH, CDR2 LQKENI. The V gene end was trimmed by 3 bases and the J gene end by 0 bases; junction bases not matched to a gene: 4. The CDR3 loop reads CASSPVTGGSYNEQFF. The CDR3 DNA is TGTGCCAGCTCACCGGTCACAGGGGGCTCCTACAATGAGCAGTTCTTC.

The J gene is TRBJ2-3, the V gene TRBV29-1, with D unclear. There are 14 residues in the CDR3. Per the germline V gene, CDR1 is SQVTM and CDR2 is ANQGSEA. Deletions cut 3 bases from V and 3 bases from J, with 13 bases between. CDR3 sequence (DNA): TGCAGCGTTGAGGGTGTCCCGAGGACAGATACGCAGTATTTT. This sequence encodes CSVEGVPRTDTQYF.

V usage is TRBV18 and J usage is TRBJ2-1; weak D call: TRBD2 (6 bases). Germline V CDR1 and CDR2: KGHSH, LQKENI. V shed 8 bases and J shed 5 bases, with 19 bases lying between them. CDR3 size: 15 residues. The CDR3 DNA reads as TGTGCCAGCCACCCGAAGGAGGGGATTAACAATGAGCAGTTCTTC. Translating gives CASHPKEGINNEQFF. Combining the CDR3 with reference TRBV18 and TRBJ2-1 gives the whole variable domain NAGVMQNPRHLVRRRGQEARLRCSPMKGHSHVYWYRQLPEEGLKFMVYLQKENIIDESGMPKERFSAEFPKEGPSILRIQQVVRGDSAAYFCASHPKEGINNEQFFGPGTRLTVL.

In its sample, this clone was seen once. The rearrangement uses TRBV19 and TRBJ2-1, with D maybe TRBD2 (6 bases). The CDR3 runs to 15 residues. The germline gives CDR1 LNHDA, CDR2 SQIVND (reference sequence). V shed 4 bases and J shed 3 bases, with 13 bases lying between them. CDR3 residues: CASSTPGLYYNEQFF. The CDR3 region has the DNA TGTGCCAGTAGTACCCCGGGACTGTACTACAATGAGCAGTTCTTC.